The entry that follows covers one T cell receptor beta chain sequence. Methods used by the authors: Nucleated cell counts were estimated from reference gene primer amplification. Clones were read by immunoSEQ multiplex PCR, and TCRdb kept only the in-frame ones, dropping some. Clone size and the V and J calls come from that table; the DNA yielded D and trimming. The data hold about 190,000 clones, with roughly four fifths observed a single time. Germline V gene sequence: CDR1 LGHNT, CDR2 FRNRAP. The CDR3 runs 15 residues. J lost 3 bases, V lost 6 bases, and 9 bases had no gene match. This sample was taken from a study of blood T cell repertoires in COVID-19. About the study: Sources were T cells, B-cell-depleted T cells, or PBMCs; the material itself was cDNA or gDNA.

The chain employs TRBV12-5 and TRBJ2-7, with TRBD1 matching 9 bases. The specimen was peripheral blood. The sequence derives from a woman aged 45-65 years with acute or convalescent COVID-19. Here the CDR3 DNA reads TGTGCTAGTGGGCCCATGGGGACAGGGAACTACGAGCAGTACTTC. This codes for CASGPMGTGNYEQYF. Full variable domain (remainder filled in from reference TRBV12-5 and TRBJ2-7): DARVTQTPRHKVTEMGQEVTMRCQPILGHNTVFWYRQTMMQGLELLAYFRNRAPLDDSGMPKDRFSAEMPDATLATLKIQPSEPRDSAVYFCASGPMGTGNYEQYFGPGTRLTVT.